This TCR beta chain was profiled in a study of T cell responses to AZD1222 COVID-19 vaccine. Study-wide points: Seropositivity was recorded at baseline in only a handful of AZD1222 recipients.

Sequenced by immunoSEQ multiplex PCR; TCRdb stores in-frame clones only, minus some. The repertoire holds tens of thousands of clones, roughly 87% seen once, with 15% to 20% in the top ten. Trimming removed 0 bases from V and 3 bases from J, with 15 bases in between. The CDR3 is 16 residues long. The germline V gene has CDR1 SGDLS and CDR2 YYNGEE. This clone has a handful of counts. Its antigen is currently unknown. The gene calls are TRBV9 and TRBJ1-1; no clear D. This sample comprised peripheral blood, obtained on day 0 of AZD1222 vaccination. The TCR comes from an adult in good health. The CDR3 nucleotides read TGTGCCAGCAGCGTAGACTCGACGCCCTGGTACACTGAAGCTTTCTTT. Protein sequence: CASSVDSTPWYTEAFF.